This is a list of T cell receptor beta chains from one sample in a study of T cell responses to AZD1222 COVID-19 vaccine. Profiling relied on immunoSEQ multiplex PCR, and the TCRdb table lists in-frame clones only, not all of them. The sample yields roughly 120,000 clones, about 92% seen once. Sequencing used peripheral blood, obtained 28 days after the second AZD1222 dose. All receptors come from an adult who received the AZD1222 COVID-19 vaccine. The CDR3 runs from the conserved cysteine through the conserved F or W. A D gene is named only where the DNA matches it firmly. A row's size may be missing; if present it is once, few, many or a size class.

>.|.|TRBV15|TRBJ2-3
TGTGCCACCAGCAGGGGGCAAAGCACAGATACGCAGTATTTT
CATSRGQSTDTQYF
>.|.|TRBV19|TRBJ1-2
TGTGCCAGTAGTACCCACAACAACTATGGCTACACCTTC
CASSTHNNYGYTF
>TRBD1|.|TRBV18|TRBJ2-5
TGTGCCAGCTCACCAGAGACAGGGTCTTTCTGGGGAGAGACCCAGTACTTC
CASSPETGSFWGETQYF
>.|.|TRBV7-3|TRBJ1-4
TGTGCCAGCAGCTTAAAGCCAGGGGAAAAACTGTTTTTT
CASSLKPGEKLFF
>.|.|TRBV3-1/TRBV3-2|TRBJ2-7
TGTGCCAGCAGCCAAGCAGGGAGTGACGAGCAGTACTTC
CASSQAGSDEQYF
>.|.|TRBV7-2|TRBJ1-2
TGTGCCAGCAGCTTTGGGCGGGGTCAGGGGTTCGGCTACACCTTC
CASSFGRGQGFGYTF
>.|.|TRBV19|TRBJ1-2
TGTGCCAGTTCAATCGGAGGGCGGGATGGCTACACCTTC
CASSIGGRDGYTF
>TRBD2|.|TRBV6-6|TRBJ2-1
TGTGCCAGCAGTCCCGAGGGGACTAGCGGGAGGAGGCCTTACAATGAGCAGTTCTTC
CASSPEGTSGRRPYNEQFF
>.|.|TRBV4-3|TRBJ2-3
TGCGCCAGCAGCCAAGATCGGATAGCGCTTAGCACAGATACGCAGTATTTT
CASSQDRIALSTDTQYF
>TRBD1|.|TRBV25-1|TRBJ1-1
TGTGCCAGCAGTGACTTGGACAGGGTCGCTTTCTTT
CASSDLDRVAFF
>.|.|TRBV11-2|TRBJ1-1
TGTGCCAGCAGCCCCGCAAGGAGCGACACTGAAGCTTTCTTT
CASSPARSDTEAFF
>TRBD1|.|TRBV19|TRBJ1-5
TGTGCCAGTAGTACGACACATGCAGGGGGCGGTCAGCCCCAGCATTTT
CASSTTHAGGGQPQHF
>.|.|TRBV5-6|TRBJ2-1
TGTGCCAGCAGCTTGCAGGACAATGAGCAGTTCTTC
CASSLQDNEQFF
>.|.|TRBV5-1|TRBJ2-7
TGCGCCAGCAGCTTGTTGGGGGACTACGAGCAGTACTTC
CASSLLGDYEQYF
>.|.|TRBV6-5|TRBJ1-1
TGTGCCAGCAGTTACGACGGAATGAACACTGAAGCTTTCTTT
CASSYDGMNTEAFF
>.|.|TRBV12-5|TRBJ2-2
TGTGCTAGTGGTTTCCCACTGGGGGGGCTTGGCACCGGGGAGCTGTTTTTT
CASGFPLGGLGTGELFF
>.|once|TRBV2|TRBJ2-7
TGTGCCAGCACCGGAGGAAAATTCCTCGCCCACGAGCAGTACTTC
CASTGGKFLAHEQYF
>TRBD1|.|TRBV10-3|TRBJ2-7
TGTGCCATCAGTGCTTACGTGGGGACAGGGGGCTCCTACGAGCAGTACTTC
CAISAYVGTGGSYEQYF
>.|.|TRBV7-2|TRBJ1-6
TGTGCCAGCAGCTTAGCGGGGGGAGCGAATAATTCACCCCTCCACTTT
CASSLAGGANNSPLHF
>.|.|TRBV9|TRBJ2-7
TGTGCCAGCAGCCCTCGGGGGTACGAGCAGTACTTC
CASSPRGYEQYF
>.|.|TRBV19|TRBJ2-3
TGTGCCAGTAGTCCACAGTATTCCACAGATACGCAGTATTTT
CASSPQYSTDTQYF
>.|.|TRBV6-1|TRBJ1-2
TGTGCCAGCAGTGAAGACAGGGCCCACTATGGCTACACCTTC
CASSEDRAHYGYTF
>.|.|TRBV7-8|TRBJ2-5
TGTGCCAGCAGGCCGGGGGTGGGGGAGACCCAGTACTTC
CASRPGVGETQYF
>TRBD1|.|TRBV6-2/TRBV6-3|TRBJ2-3
TGTGCCAGCAGCCCCGGGGACAGGGAGGCAGATACGCAGTATTTT
CASSPGDREADTQYF
>.|.|TRBV25-1|TRBJ2-7
TGTGCCAGCAGTTCGACAGGCTACGAGCAGTACTTC
CASSSTGYEQYF
>.|.|TRBV7-3|TRBJ2-2
TGTGCCAGCAGCCCGATGGGCAGGTTCAACACCGGGGAGCTGTTTTTT
CASSPMGRFNTGELFF
>TRBD2|.|TRBV5-6|TRBJ2-2
TGTGCCAGCAGCTCCGGGACTAGCGGGAGTTTTCCCGGGGAGCTGTTTTTT
CASSSGTSGSFPGELFF
>TRBD1|.|TRBV3-1/TRBV3-2|TRBJ2-5
TGTGCCAGCAGCCCAAGTCCAGGGGGAGAGACCCAGTACTTC
CASSPSPGGETQYF